A selection of T cell receptor beta chains follows, all from one sample in a study of blood T cell repertoires in COVID-19. Measured with immunoSEQ multiplex PCR; TCRdb has only the in-frame clones, and not every one. The repertoire holds approximately 91,000 clones, under 85% seen once, with approximately 25% in the top ten. The specimen sequenced was peripheral blood. The source of these receptors is a man between 65 and 79 years old with acute or convalescent COVID-19. Each CDR3 is given with its conserved first and last residue. D genes are given only for firm matches. Not all rows give a size; the values are once, few, many and, for expanded clones, a class.

>.|TRBD2|TRBV6-1|TRBJ2-3
TGTGCCAGCAGTGAAGCACTAGCGCCAGATACGCAGTATTTT
CASSEALAPDTQYF
>.|.|TRBV12-3/TRBV12-4|TRBJ2-1
TGTGCCAGCACCTCGGAGACCCACAATGAGCAGTTCTTC
CASTSETHNEQFF
>few|.|TRBV11-3|TRBJ2-2
TGTGCCAGCAGCTTAGTCGCAGGCCTTCACGGGGAGCTGTTTTTT
CASSLVAGLHGELFF
>once|.|TRBV14|TRBJ1-6
TGTGCCAGCAGCCAGGGCCCGGGCCCCGGGAGATCACCCCTCCACTTT
CASSQGPGPGRSPLHF
>once|.|TRBV15|TRBJ2-3
TGTGCCACCAGCAGAGATAGGGGCAGCGGGCCCAGCACAGATACGCAGTATTTT
CATSRDRGSGPSTDTQYF
>once|TRBD2|TRBV28|TRBJ2-1
TGTGCCAGCAGTTTGACTAGCGGGCGCCTCATCGATGAGCAGTTCTTC
CASSLTSGRLIDEQFF
>.|TRBD1|TRBV7-9|TRBJ1-5
TGTGCCAGCTCCTCCGGGACAGGGGTTCAGCCCCAGCATTTT
CASSSGTGVQPQHF
>.|.|TRBV4-1|TRBJ2-7
TGCGCCAGCAGCCAAGATATGGGAGGACAGGACATCTCCTACGAGCAGTACTTC
CASSQDMGGQDISYEQYF
>.|.|TRBV4-1|TRBJ1-5
TGCGCCAGCAGCCAAGATTACGGGGAGCGTTATCAGCCCCAGCATTTT
CASSQDYGERYQPQHF
>.|.|TRBV30|TRBJ2-3
TGTGCCTGGAGGGCTAGGAATGCAGATACGCAGTATTTT
CAWRARNADTQYF
>.|.|TRBV5-1|TRBJ2-3
TGCGCCAGCAGCTTGGACAGGGGAGCGGGAGTTTTAACAGATACGCAGTATTTT
CASSLDRGAGVLTDTQYF
>.|TRBD2|TRBV9|TRBJ2-1
TGTGCCAGCAGCGCATCTAGCGGGAGACACAATGAGCAGTTCTTC
CASSASSGRHNEQFF
>once|.|TRBV6-5|TRBJ1-1
TGTGCCAGCAGACCCAATACAGGGACCACTGAAGCTTTCTTT
CASRPNTGTTEAFF
>.|TRBD1|TRBV6-2/TRBV6-3|TRBJ2-7
TGTGCCAGCAGTTTCCGGGACAGGTCAGTCTACGAGCAGTACTTC
CASSFRDRSVYEQYF
>.|.|TRBV6-1|TRBJ2-5
TGTGCCAGCAGTGAGGGGGGACTGTACCAAGAGACCCAGTACTTC
CASSEGGLYQETQYF
>.|TRBD1|TRBV9|TRBJ2-2
TGTGCCAGCAGCGTAGAGGGGCAGGGGGCTCGAACCGGGGAGCTGTTTTTT
CASSVEGQGARTGELFF
>.|.|TRBV15|TRBJ1-4
TGTGCCACCAGCAGACCGCGGACAGAAAGTAATGAAAAACTGTTTTTT
CATSRPRTESNEKLFF
>.|.|TRBV25-1|TRBJ1-2
TGTGCCAGCAGTGATGCCGGCTATGGCTACACCTTC
CASSDAGYGYTF
>.|.|TRBV25-1|TRBJ1-3
TGTGCCAGCAGTGACAGTGGTGGAAACACCATATATTTT
CASSDSGGNTIYF
>.|.|TRBV3-1/TRBV3-2|TRBJ1-3
TGTGCCAGCAGCCAAGTAGTCGGCGGGAGCTCTGGAAACACCATATATTTT
CASSQVVGGSSGNTIYF
>once|.|TRBV3-1/TRBV3-2|TRBJ2-4
TGTGCCAGCAGCCCCCCCGGGGGCAAAAACATTCAGTACTTC
CASSPPGGKNIQYF
>.|.|TRBV27|TRBJ2-7
TGTGCCAGCAGTTTCCGGGACTCCGACTACGAGCAGTACTTC
CASSFRDSDYEQYF
>.|.|TRBV28|TRBJ2-7
TGTGCCAGCACCACCTCCGAGTACGAGCAGTACTTC
CASTTSEYEQYF
>.|.|TRBV2|TRBJ2-7
TGTGCCAGCAATTTTGCAGGGGCAGCCTACGAGCAGTACTTC
CASNFAGAAYEQYF
>once|TRBD1|TRBV3-1/TRBV3-2|TRBJ2-5
TGTGCCAGCAGCCAAGATTTGACAGGGGGCTTAGAGACCCAGTACTTC
CASSQDLTGGLETQYF
>few|.|TRBV5-1|TRBJ2-7
TGCGCCAGCAGCCGGGGGACGGCAAATTCCTACGAGCAGTACTTC
CASSRGTANSYEQYF
>once|.|TRBV19|TRBJ2-7
TGTGCCAGTAGTTTGGACAGCTCCTACGAGCAGTACTTC
CASSLDSSYEQYF
>.|.|TRBV3-1/TRBV3-2|TRBJ2-3
TGTGCCAGCAGCCAAGATATAGTTAGAGATACGCAGTATTTT
CASSQDIVRDTQYF
>.|.|TRBV5-4|TRBJ1-1
TGTGCCAGCAGCCTGTCCGGGACAAGCCCTGAAGCTTTCTTT
CASSLSGTSPEAFF
>.|.|TRBV6-6|TRBJ1-3
TGTGCCAGCAGCACAGGGCCTTCTGGAAACACCATATATTTT
CASSTGPSGNTIYF
>.|.|TRBV30|TRBJ2-7
TGTGCCTGGAGTGTGGCTAGCGAGCGAGAGCAGTACTTC
CAWSVASEREQYF
>.|TRBD1|TRBV28|TRBJ1-2
TGTGCCAGCAGTTTATCATTGGCAGGGGGAAGCGGCTACACCTTC
CASSLSLAGGSGYTF